Listed below are T cell receptor beta chains from one sample, sequenced in a study of CD8+ T cells in alopecia areata. Using immunoSEQ multiplex PCR, the repertoire was profiled, and TCRdb retains in-frame clones only, with some absent. The table lists over 100,000 clones, 50% to 55% of them singletons, with roughly 0.5% in the top ten. This sample comprised CD4+ T cells sorted from blood, obtained at week 4, from a patient treated with tofacitinib. These receptors were taken from a human donor with alopecia areata. Both conserved end residues are trimmed from each CDR3. Not all rows give a size; the values are once, few, many and, for expanded clones, a class.

>-|TRBJ1-1|TRBV30
AFLGQGATDTEAF
>-|TRBJ2-4|TRBV5-6
ASSLPGTKNIQY
>few|TRBJ2-3|TRBV10-3
AIRIDREIDTQY
>-|TRBJ2-7|TRBV15
ATSRIAGTYEQY
>-|TRBJ2-5|TRBV5-4
ASRGAEETQY
>-|TRBJ2-2|TRBV6-5
ASRFRAPGELF
>-|TRBJ2-2|TRBV7-3
ASSRDRVGTGELF
>-|TRBJ1-1|TRBV30
AWSVGSNTEAF
>few|TRBJ2-3|TRBV11-2
ASSLGRGRGDTQY
>few|TRBJ1-1|TRBV6-5
ASSYSGGVGAEAF
>-|TRBJ2-5|TRBV11-2
ASSLLKGAKTQY
>-|TRBJ1-5|TRBV18
ASSPSGRDQPQH
>-|TRBJ1-2|TRBV30
AWSVHTGGADGYT
>once|TRBJ2-1|TRBV6-5
ASSSSLAGTINEQF
>-|TRBJ1-2|TRBV29-1
SFDRHYGYT
>-|TRBJ1-2|TRBV27
ARFGAGEGYT
>few|TRBJ2-3|TRBV29-1
SVEVAREPDTQY
>-|TRBJ2-1|TRBV5-1
ASSSTGGSHNEQF
>-|TRBJ1-2|TRBV7-2
ASSLQRSNYGYT
>-|TRBJ2-7|TRBV27
ASGRLTGLYEQY
>few|TRBJ1-5|TRBV5-1
ASSSLGRGQPQH
>-|TRBJ2-7|TRBV6-5
ASVGGAPIEQY
>-|TRBJ2-1|TRBV29-1
SVVGILRVKEQF
>-|TRBJ2-1|TRBV11-3
ASSPDRGSYNEQF
>-|TRBJ1-2|TRBV4-2
ASSQDSTGRNYGYT
>-|TRBJ2-2|TRBV6-5
ASSYSKDSFGELF
>few|TRBJ1-4|TRBV6-5
ASSHRGEKLF
>few|TRBJ1-2|TRBV29-1
SAGQGDYGYT
>-|TRBJ2-7|TRBV5-1
ASSLAGGPEQY
>-|TRBJ2-2|TRBV7-9
ASSLRPGELF
>-|TRBJ1-4|TRBV29-1
SAQAGFGEKLF
>-|TRBJ2-1|TRBV29-1
SVALRLAGANNEQF
>-|TRBJ2-4|TRBV30
ACSGGRGNIQY
>few|TRBJ2-1|TRBV7-2
ASSRQGSRGDEQF
>-|TRBJ2-7|TRBV7-6
ASSFELGEQY
>few|TRBJ2-3|TRBV4-1
ASSPTSGDTQY